This entry describes one T cell receptor beta chain. The CDR3 is 17 amino acids. This specimen belongs to a study of blood T cells in healthy people across ages. Then a second PCR, running roughly 7 to 11 cycles, was carried out with a sample-barcoded 5' primer and a J-beta primer mix. TCRdb redid the calling of the 5' RACE reads with MiXCR, one entry per CDR3 protein. Among about 1.5 million distinct CDR3 sequences listed, roughly 43% were seen once. The receptor was isolated from a woman younger than 30 in good health. V usage is TRBV21-1 and J usage is TRBJ1-2; no DNA check was done on the table's D call, TRBD1. TRBV21-1 constitutes a pseudogene. Input material: blood. CDR3 loop: CASSKGPRDIPNYGYTF. Written as DNA, the CDR3 is TGTGCCAGCAGCAAAGGTCCCCGGGACATTCCTAACTATGGCTACACCTTC.